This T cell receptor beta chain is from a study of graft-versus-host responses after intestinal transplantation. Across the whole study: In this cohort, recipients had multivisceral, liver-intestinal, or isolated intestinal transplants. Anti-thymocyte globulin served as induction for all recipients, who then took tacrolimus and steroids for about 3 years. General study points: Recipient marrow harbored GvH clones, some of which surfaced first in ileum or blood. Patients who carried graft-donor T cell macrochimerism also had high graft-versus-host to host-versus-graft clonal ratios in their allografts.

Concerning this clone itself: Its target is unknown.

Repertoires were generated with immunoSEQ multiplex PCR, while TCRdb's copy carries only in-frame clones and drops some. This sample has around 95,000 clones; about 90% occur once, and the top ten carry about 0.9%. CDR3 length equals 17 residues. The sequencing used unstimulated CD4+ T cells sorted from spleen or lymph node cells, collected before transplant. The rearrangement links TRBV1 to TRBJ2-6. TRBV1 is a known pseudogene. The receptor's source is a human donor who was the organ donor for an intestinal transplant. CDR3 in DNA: TGCACCAGCAGTAAGGTACGTTTGTGCAGTCGGGCCAACGTCCTGACTTTC. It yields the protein CTSSKVRLCSRANVLTF.